This entry concerns a single TCR beta chain. Its antigen remains unknown. Assay used: immunoSEQ multiplex PCR; TCRdb lists only in-frame clones, some missing. The repertoire has roughly 84,000 clones, over 70% of them found once; the top ten carry 3.5% to 6%. The data derive from a study of OX40 agonist ivuxolimab in advanced cancers. Study-level background: Each patient was given ivuxolimab into a vein every 2 weeks, at 0.01 to 10 mg/kg.

Germline V gene data show CDR1 as GTSNPN and CDR2 as SVGIG (reference sequence). With 3 bases removed from V and 9 bases from J, the gap between germline ends came to 15 bases. The CDR3 is made up of 14 amino acids. Study-level points and caveats: Clones of CD4+ and CD8+ blood T cells grew by week 6 at doses of 0.1 to 3.0 mg/kg.

The V call is TRBV30, the J call TRBJ1-6; D is perhaps TRBD1 (5 bases). This clonotype was obtained from an adult with an advanced solid tumor such as melanoma, head and neck, liver or kidney cancer. The sequenced sample was CD4+ or CD8+ T cells sorted from blood, obtained in a trial of the OX40 agonist ivuxolimab. CDR3 sequence (DNA): TGTGCCTGGAGGGGCGCGGGGGAGGGTTCACCCCTCCACTTT. This encodes CAWRGAGEGSPLHF.